This is a list of T cell receptor beta chains from one sample in a study of OX40 agonist ivuxolimab in advanced cancers. Using immunoSEQ multiplex PCR, the repertoire was profiled, and TCRdb retains in-frame clones only, with some absent. The sample contains about 76,000 clones, 85% of which appear only once. Sequenced material: CD4+ or CD8+ T cells sorted from blood, taken in a trial of the OX40 agonist ivuxolimab. All receptors come from an adult with an advanced solid tumor such as melanoma, head and neck, liver or kidney cancer. The CDR3 runs from the conserved cysteine through the conserved F or W. A D gene is named only where the DNA matches it firmly. A clone size is listed for some rows: how often the clone was seen (once, few, many), or a class if it is expanded.

j_call	clone_size	cdr3_length	d_call	v_call	cdr3_aa	cdr3_nt
TRBJ2-7	NA	14	NA	TRBV10-1	CASSERLGHREQYF	TGCGCCAGCAGTGAGAGGTTGGGGCACCGCGAGCAGTACTTC
TRBJ1-1	NA	15	NA	TRBV7-2	CASSLNGVMNTEAFF	TGTGCCAGCAGCTTAAACGGCGTCATGAACACTGAAGCTTTCTTT
TRBJ2-1	few	15	TRBD2	TRBV7-2	CASSSGTSGGNEQFF	TGTGCCAGCAGCTCAGGGACTAGCGGGGGGAATGAGCAGTTCTTC
TRBJ1-2	NA	11	NA	TRBV5-4	CASSLNYGYTF	TGTGCCAGCAGCCTTAACTATGGCTACACCTTC
TRBJ1-1	NA	16	TRBD1	TRBV27	CASSPWDRGRATEAFF	TGTGCCAGCAGTCCTTGGGACAGGGGGCGGGCTACTGAAGCTTTCTTT
TRBJ2-5	NA	13	NA	TRBV19	CASTAGRQETQYF	TGTGCCAGCACGGCGGGGCGGCAAGAGACCCAGTACTTC
TRBJ2-3	NA	15	TRBD2	TRBV9	CASNPGGSNTDTQYF	TGTGCCAGCAACCCCGGGGGGTCCAACACAGATACGCAGTATTTT
TRBJ2-5	NA	12	NA	TRBV29-1	CSAGRPGETQYF	TGCAGCGCGGGACGGCCGGGGGAGACCCAGTACTTC
TRBJ2-5	NA	12	NA	TRBV9	CASSGGQETQYF	TGTGCCAGCAGCGGGGGGCAAGAGACCCAGTACTTC
TRBJ2-3	once	12	NA	TRBV7-2	CASSSPPDTQYF	TGTGCCAGCAGCAGCCCCCCAGATACGCAGTATTTT
TRBJ2-7	NA	14	NA	TRBV4-2	CASSQTLPAYEQYF	TGTGCCAGCAGCCAAACCCTCCCTGCCTACGAGCAGTACTTC
TRBJ1-1	NA	13	NA	TRBV5-1	CASSLEGGTEAFF	TGCGCCAGCAGCTTGGAAGGGGGTACTGAAGCTTTCTTT
TRBJ2-1	NA	13	NA	TRBV6-5	CASRNSAYNEQFF	TGTGCCAGCAGAAACAGTGCCTACAATGAGCAGTTCTTC
TRBJ2-1	once	14	NA	TRBV18	CASSPSVSYNEQFF	TGTGCCAGCTCACCCAGCGTATCCTACAATGAGCAGTTCTTC
TRBJ2-6	NA	15	NA	TRBV7-8	CASSLPSSGANVLTF	TGTGCCAGCAGCTTACCAAGCTCTGGGGCCAACGTCCTGACTTTC
TRBJ2-3	NA	17	TRBD2	TRBV5-1	CASSLVVVAGGRDTQYF	TGCGCCAGCAGCTTGGTGGTTGTGGCGGGGGGGCGAGATACGCAGTATTTT
TRBJ1-3	NA	15	TRBD1	TRBV6-5	CASRITGASGNTIYF	TGTGCCAGCAGGATCACAGGGGCCTCTGGAAACACCATATATTTT
TRBJ1-6	NA	16	TRBD1	TRBV27	CASSLSRGAYNSPLHF	TGTGCCAGCAGTTTATCCAGGGGGGCCTATAATTCACCCCTCCACTTT
TRBJ2-3	NA	15	NA	TRBV7-2	CASSEGEASTDTQYF	TGTGCCAGCAGCGAGGGTGAGGCTAGCACAGATACGCAGTATTTT
TRBJ1-1	NA	13	NA	TRBV7-9	CASSFQGNTEAFF	TGTGCCAGCAGTTTTCAGGGAAACACTGAAGCTTTCTTT
TRBJ1-1	NA	13	TRBD1	TRBV19	CASTSRDSPEAFF	TGTGCCAGTACCTCGAGGGACAGTCCTGAAGCTTTCTTT
TRBJ2-2	NA	14	NA	TRBV7-7	CASSPRSVTGELFF	TGTGCCAGCAGCCCAAGATCTGTGACCGGGGAGCTGTTTTTT
TRBJ1-5	NA	17	TRBD1	TRBV12-5	CASGLGQGAGGNQPQHF	TGTGCTAGTGGTCTTGGACAGGGTGCGGGTGGCAATCAGCCCCAGCATTTT
TRBJ2-7	few	12	NA	TRBV6-1	CASEGTSYEQYF	TGTGCCAGCGAGGGGACCTCCTACGAGCAGTACTTC
TRBJ1-3	NA	16	TRBD1	TRBV7-2	CASSLRQGDFGNTIYF	TGTGCCAGCAGCCTGCGACAGGGCGATTTTGGAAACACCATATATTTT
TRBJ2-3	NA	18	NA	TRBV9	CASNNPRGRTSGTDTQYF	TGTGCCAGCAACAATCCTAGGGGACGGACGTCAGGCACAGATACGCAGTATTTT
TRBJ1-1	NA	14	NA	TRBV2	CASSDSPAKSEAFF	TGTGCCAGCAGTGATTCGCCCGCAAAAAGTGAAGCTTTCTTT